This T cell receptor (beta chain) was sequenced in a study of blood T cell repertoires in COVID-19. Turning to the study itself: The United States, Italy and Spain supplied acute and convalescent COVID-19 samples.

TCRdb's table, derived via immunoSEQ multiplex PCR, lists solely in-frame clones and lacks some. The sample carries about 180,000 clones, 80% recorded once. The sample was PBMCs or T cells enriched from blood (not recorded which). This clonotype was sampled from a man in his 60s who had been exposed to COVID-19.

CDR3: CASRITGTTGSYEQYF. The CDR3 bases are TGTGCCAGCAGAATTACCGGGACAACGGGCTCCTACGAGCAGTACTTC. The gene calls are TRBV28 and TRBJ2-7; D perhaps matches TRBD1 (6 bases). Germline loops: CDR1 MDHEN, CDR2 SYDVKM. CDR3 length: 16 residues. The V gene lost 6 bases and the J gene lost 0 bases, with 18 bases spanning the gap.